This T cell receptor beta chain was obtained from a study of T cell responses to AZD1222 COVID-19 vaccine. Whole-study findings and limits: It should be noted that donors were predominantly white British and more often female, and clonal diversity was possibly underestimated.

Turning to this clone: What it binds is unknown.

Only in-frame clones appear in the TCRdb table, and some are missing; sequencing was by immunoSEQ multiplex PCR. The sample holds over 85,000 clones, 89% seen once. This CDR3 spans 17 amino acids. CDR1 and CDR2 from the germline V gene are SGHKS and YYEKEE (reference sequence). Deletions cut 1 base from V and 0 bases from J, with 17 bases between. This rearrangement joins TRBV5-5 to TRBJ2-7, with D perhaps matching TRBD2 (6 bases). Material: peripheral blood, obtained 28 days after the second AZD1222 dose. The sequence was obtained from an adult who received the AZD1222 COVID-19 vaccine. CDR3 DNA: TGTGCCAGCAGCTTGAACCTTCGGGGGTCCTCCTCCTACGAGCAGTACTTC. As protein: CASSLNLRGSSSYEQYF.